This T cell receptor beta chain was documented in a study of identical twins. This clonotype was seen only a few times. MiXCR, run by TCRdb on the 5' RACE reads, gives a single entry per CDR3 protein. This sample has 1.5 million or so distinct CDR3 sequences, with around 29% found just once. Germline lookup yields CDR1 SNHLY and CDR2 FYNNEI. CDR3 length: 13 amino acids. The V gene end was trimmed by 6 bases and the J gene end by 4 bases; junction bases not matched to a gene: 3. Each donor (without exception) was a healthy Caucasian. The chain uses TRBV2 and TRBJ1-3; 7 bases agree with TRBD1. The material sequenced was cord blood. The clonotype was recovered from a newborn girl in good health. In DNA form, the CDR3 reads TGTGCCAGCAGAGACAGGGCGGGAAACACCATATATTTT. It translates to CASRDRAGNTIYF.